This T cell receptor (beta chain) was identified in a study of CD8+ T cells in alopecia areata. Whole-study results and caveats: Scalp samples also yield sequences of resident alphabeta T cells from normal skin.

The authors extracted RNA and reverse transcribed it into cDNA as the sequencing template. Sequencing used immunoSEQ multiplex PCR; TCRdb keeps in-frame clones, though not all of them. Here the sample spans 90,000 to 100,000 clones, 41% being singletons. Regarding this clone: Its antigen is not identified.

Sequencing used CD4+ T cells sorted from blood. This receptor was identified in a human donor with alopecia areata.

CDR3 protein: CASRRTGGTRRYNEQFF. CDR3 DNA sequence: TGTGCCAGCAGAAGAACGGGCGGGACACGTAGATACAATGAGCAGTTCTTC. The rearrangement uses TRBV7-2 and TRBJ2-1, with D possibly being TRBD1 or TRBD2 (6 bases each). V was shortened by 6 bases and J by 4 bases, with 22 bases between the two germline ends. The CDR3 contains 17 residues. CDR1 is SGHTA and CDR2 is FQGNSA in the germline V gene.